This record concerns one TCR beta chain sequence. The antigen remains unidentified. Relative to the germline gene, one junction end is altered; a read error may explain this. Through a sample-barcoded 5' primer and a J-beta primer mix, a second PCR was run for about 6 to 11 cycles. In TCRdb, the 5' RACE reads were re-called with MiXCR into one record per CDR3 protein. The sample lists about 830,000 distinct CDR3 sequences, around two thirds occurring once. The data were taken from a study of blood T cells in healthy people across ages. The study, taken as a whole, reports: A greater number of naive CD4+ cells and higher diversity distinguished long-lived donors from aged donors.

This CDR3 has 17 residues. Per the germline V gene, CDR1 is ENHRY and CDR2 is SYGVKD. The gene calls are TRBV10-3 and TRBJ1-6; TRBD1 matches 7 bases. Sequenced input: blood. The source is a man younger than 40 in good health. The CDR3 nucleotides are TGTGCCATCAGTGAGTCTGAAGAGGACAGGACCGTTTCACCCCCCCACTTT. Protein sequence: CAISESEEDRTVSPPHF.